This entry concerns a single TCR beta chain. Method: immunoSEQ multiplex PCR; TCRdb's copy keeps in-frame clones and lacks some. The data show about 56,000 clones, with 80% to 95% seen just once and around 4% held by the top ten. The data were obtained in a study of technical replicates of blood from a few donors. The CDR3 loop spans 15 amino acids. The V end lost 5 bases, the J end lost 5 bases, and 18 bases lay between the germline ends. Germline CDR1 SGHNT, CDR2 YENEEA. Sequencing was performed on PBMCs. V usage is TRBV11-3 and J usage is TRBJ1-2, with a weak D call TRBD1 (6 bases). The source of this sequence is a human donor in good health. Some clones in this sample may be carry-over from other donors' samples. In nucleotides, the CDR3 is TGTGCCAGCAGCACCCAGGGGCAGGTGCCGTATGGCTACACCTTC. Its protein is CASSTQGQVPYGYTF.